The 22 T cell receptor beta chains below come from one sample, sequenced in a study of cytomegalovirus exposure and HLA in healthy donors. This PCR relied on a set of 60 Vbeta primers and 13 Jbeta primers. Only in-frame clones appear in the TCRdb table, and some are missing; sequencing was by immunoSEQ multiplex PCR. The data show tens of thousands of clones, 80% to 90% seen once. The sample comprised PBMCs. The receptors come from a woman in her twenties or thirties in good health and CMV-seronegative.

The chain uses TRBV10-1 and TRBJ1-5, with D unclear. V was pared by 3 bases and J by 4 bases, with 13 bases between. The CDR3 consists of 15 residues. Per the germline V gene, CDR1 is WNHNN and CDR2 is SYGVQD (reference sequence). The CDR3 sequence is CASSEQTFLNQPQHF. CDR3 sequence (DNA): TGCGCCAGCAGTGAACAGACATTTCTTAATCAGCCCCAGCATTTT.

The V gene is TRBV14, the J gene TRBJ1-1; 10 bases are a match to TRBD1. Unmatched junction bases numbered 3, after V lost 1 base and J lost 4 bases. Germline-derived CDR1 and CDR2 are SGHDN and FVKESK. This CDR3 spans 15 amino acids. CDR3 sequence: CASSQGTGGRTEAFF. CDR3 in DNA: TGTGCCAGCAGCCAAGGGACAGGGGGGCGCACTGAAGCTTTCTTT.

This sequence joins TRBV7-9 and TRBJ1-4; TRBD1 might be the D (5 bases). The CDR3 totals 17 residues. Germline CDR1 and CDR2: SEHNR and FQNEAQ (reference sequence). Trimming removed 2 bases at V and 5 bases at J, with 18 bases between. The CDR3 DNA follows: TGTGCCAGCAGCTTATATCTAATCGGACATTTCAATGAAAAACTGTTTTTT. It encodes CASSLYLIGHFNEKLFF.

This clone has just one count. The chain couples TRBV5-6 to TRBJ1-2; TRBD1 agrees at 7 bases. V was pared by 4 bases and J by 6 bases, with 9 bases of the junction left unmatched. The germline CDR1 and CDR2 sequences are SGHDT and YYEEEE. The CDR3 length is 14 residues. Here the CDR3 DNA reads TGTGCCAGCAGCCTGTTAGACAGGGCTGATGGCTACACCTTC. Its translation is CASSLLDRADGYTF.

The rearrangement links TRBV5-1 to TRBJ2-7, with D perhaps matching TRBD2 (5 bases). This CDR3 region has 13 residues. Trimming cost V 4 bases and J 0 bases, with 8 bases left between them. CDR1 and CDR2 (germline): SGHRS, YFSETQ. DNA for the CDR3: TGCGCCAGCAGCGCCAGCGGCTCCTACGAGCAGTACTTC. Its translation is CASSASGSYEQYF.

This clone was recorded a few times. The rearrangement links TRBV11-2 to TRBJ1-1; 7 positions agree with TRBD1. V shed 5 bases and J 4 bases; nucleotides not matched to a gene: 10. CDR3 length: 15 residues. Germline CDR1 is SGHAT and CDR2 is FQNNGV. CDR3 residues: CASSPRTGSGTEAFF. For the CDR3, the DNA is TGTGCCAGCAGCCCCCGGACAGGTTCAGGCACTGAAGCTTTCTTT.

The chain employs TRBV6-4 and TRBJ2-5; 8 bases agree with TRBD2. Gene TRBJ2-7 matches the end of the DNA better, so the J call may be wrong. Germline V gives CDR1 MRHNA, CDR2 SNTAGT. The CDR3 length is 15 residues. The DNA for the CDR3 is TGTGCCAGCAGTGACAGGGGCAGGACTAGCTCCGAGCAGTACTTC. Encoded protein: CASSDRGRTSSEQYF.

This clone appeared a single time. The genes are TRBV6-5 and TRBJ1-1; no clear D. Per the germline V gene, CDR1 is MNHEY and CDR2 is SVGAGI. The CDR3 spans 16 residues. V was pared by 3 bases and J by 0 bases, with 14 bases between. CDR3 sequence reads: CASSYDSTTVNTEAFF. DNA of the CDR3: TGTGCCAGCAGTTATGACTCCACGACTGTGAACACTGAAGCTTTCTTT.

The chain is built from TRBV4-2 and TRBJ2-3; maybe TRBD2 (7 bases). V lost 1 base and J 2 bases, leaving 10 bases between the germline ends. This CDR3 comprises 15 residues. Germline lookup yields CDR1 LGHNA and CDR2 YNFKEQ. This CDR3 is CASSQAGGSTDTQYF. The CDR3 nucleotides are TGTGCCAGCAGCCAAGCGGGGGGCTCCACAGATACGCAGTATTTT.

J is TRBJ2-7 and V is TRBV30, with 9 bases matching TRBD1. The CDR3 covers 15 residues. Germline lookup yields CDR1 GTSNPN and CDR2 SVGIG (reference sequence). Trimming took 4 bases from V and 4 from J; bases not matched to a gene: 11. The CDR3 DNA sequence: TGTGCCTGGAACCCAGACAGGGGGGATTATTACGAGCAGTACTTC. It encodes CAWNPDRGDYYEQYF.

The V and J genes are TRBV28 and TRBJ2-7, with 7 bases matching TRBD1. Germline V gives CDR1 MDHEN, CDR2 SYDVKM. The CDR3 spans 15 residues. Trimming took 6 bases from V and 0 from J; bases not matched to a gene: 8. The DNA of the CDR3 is TGTGCCAGCAGGGGGACAGTGCCGACCTCCTACGAGCAGTACTTC. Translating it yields CASRGTVPTSYEQYF. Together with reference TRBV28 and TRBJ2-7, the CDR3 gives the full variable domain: DVKVTQSSRYLVKRTGEKVFLECVQDMDHENMFWYRQDPGLGLRLIYFSYDVKMKEKGDIPEGYSVSREKKERFSLILESASTNQTSMYLCASRGTVPTSYEQYFGPGTRLTVT.

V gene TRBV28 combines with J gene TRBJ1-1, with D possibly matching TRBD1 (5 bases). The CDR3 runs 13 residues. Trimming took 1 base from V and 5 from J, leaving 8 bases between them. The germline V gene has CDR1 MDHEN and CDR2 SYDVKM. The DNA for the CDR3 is TGTGCCAGCAGTTTATCGGGGGGGACTGAAGCTTTCTTT. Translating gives CASSLSGGTEAFF. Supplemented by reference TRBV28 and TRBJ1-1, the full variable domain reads DVKVTQSSRYLVKRTGEKVFLECVQDMDHENMFWYRQDPGLGLRLIYFSYDVKMKEKGDIPEGYSVSREKKERFSLILESASTNQTSMYLCASSLSGGTEAFFGQGTRLTVV.

CDR3 bases: TGCGCCAGCAGCTTGGACAGCCTGAGCACTGAAGCTTTCTTT. As protein: CASSLDSLSTEAFF. This sequence joins TRBV5-1 and TRBJ1-1; D not certain. Trimming stripped 0 bases from V and 4 bases from J, with 10 bases between. Germline CDR1 is SGHRS and CDR2 is YFSETQ. The CDR3 contains 14 residues. Full variable domain (missing parts from reference TRBV5-1 and TRBJ1-1): KAGVTQTPRYLIKTRGQQVTLSCSPISGHRSVSWYQQTPGQGLQFLFEYFSETQRNKGNFPGRFSGRQFSNSRSEMNVSTLELGDSALYLCASSLDSLSTEAFFGQGTRLTVV.

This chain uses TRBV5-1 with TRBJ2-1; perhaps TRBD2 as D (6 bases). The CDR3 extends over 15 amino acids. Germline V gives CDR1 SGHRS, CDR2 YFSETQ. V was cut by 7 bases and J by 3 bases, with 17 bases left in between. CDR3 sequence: CASGETGGNYNEQFF. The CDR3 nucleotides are TGCGCCAGCGGGGAAACCGGAGGGAACTACAATGAGCAGTTCTTC.

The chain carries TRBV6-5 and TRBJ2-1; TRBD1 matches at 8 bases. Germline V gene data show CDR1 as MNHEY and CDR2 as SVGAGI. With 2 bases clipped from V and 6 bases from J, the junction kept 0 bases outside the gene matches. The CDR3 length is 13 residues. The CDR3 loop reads CASSYDRGNEQFF. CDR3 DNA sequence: TGTGCCAGCAGTTACGACAGGGGCAATGAGCAGTTCTTC.

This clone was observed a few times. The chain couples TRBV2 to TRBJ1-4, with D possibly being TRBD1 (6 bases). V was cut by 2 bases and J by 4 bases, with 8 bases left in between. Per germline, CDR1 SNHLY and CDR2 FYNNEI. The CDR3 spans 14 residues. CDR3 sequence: CASSERQVNEKLFF. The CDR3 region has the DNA TGTGCCAGCAGTGAACGACAGGTTAATGAAAAACTGTTTTTT.

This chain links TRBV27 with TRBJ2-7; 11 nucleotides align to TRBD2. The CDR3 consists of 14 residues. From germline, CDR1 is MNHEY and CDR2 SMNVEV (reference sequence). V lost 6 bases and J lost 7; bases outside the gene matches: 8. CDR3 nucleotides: TGTGCCAGCAGCTTGTGGCTAGCGGGGGGTGAGCAGTACTTC. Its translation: CASSLWLAGGEQYF.

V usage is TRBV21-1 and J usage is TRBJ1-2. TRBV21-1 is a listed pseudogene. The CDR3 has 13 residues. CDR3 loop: CASSSRGGDGYTF. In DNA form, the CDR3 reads TGTGCCAGCAGCTCAAGGGGGGGCGATGGCTACACCTTC.

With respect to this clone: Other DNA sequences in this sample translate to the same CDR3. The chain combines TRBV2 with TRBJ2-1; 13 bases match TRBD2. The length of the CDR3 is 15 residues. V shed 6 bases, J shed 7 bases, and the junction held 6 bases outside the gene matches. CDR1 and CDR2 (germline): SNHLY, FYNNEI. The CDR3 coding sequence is TGTGCCAGCAGGCCCGGACTAGCGGGGGAGAATGAGCAGTTCTTC. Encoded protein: CASRPGLAGENEQFF. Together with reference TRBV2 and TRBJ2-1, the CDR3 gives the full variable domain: EPEVTQTPSHQVTQMGQEVILRCVPISNHLYFYWYRQILGQKVEFLVSFYNNEISEKSEIFDDQFSVERPDGSNFTLKIRSTKLEDSAMYFCASRPGLAGENEQFFGPGTRLTVL.

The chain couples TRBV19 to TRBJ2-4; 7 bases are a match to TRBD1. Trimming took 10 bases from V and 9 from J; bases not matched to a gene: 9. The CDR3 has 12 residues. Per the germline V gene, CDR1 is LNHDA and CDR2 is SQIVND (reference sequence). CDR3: CATTGTVGIQYF. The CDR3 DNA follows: TGTGCCACAACCGGGACAGTCGGCATTCAGTACTTC. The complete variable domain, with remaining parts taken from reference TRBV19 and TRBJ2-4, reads DGGITQSPKYLFRKEGQNVTLSCEQNLNHDAMYWYRQDPGQGLRLIYYSQIVNDFQKGDIAEGYSVSREKKESFPLTVTSAQKNPTAFYLCATTGTVGIQYFGAGTRLSVL.

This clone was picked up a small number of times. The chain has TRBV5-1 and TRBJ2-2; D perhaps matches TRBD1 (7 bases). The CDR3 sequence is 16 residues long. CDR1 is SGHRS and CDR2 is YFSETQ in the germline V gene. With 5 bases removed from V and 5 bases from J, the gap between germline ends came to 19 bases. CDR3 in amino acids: CASRKNQGGSTGELFF. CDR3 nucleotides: TGCGCCAGCAGAAAGAACCAGGGGGGATCTACCGGGGAGCTGTTTTTT.

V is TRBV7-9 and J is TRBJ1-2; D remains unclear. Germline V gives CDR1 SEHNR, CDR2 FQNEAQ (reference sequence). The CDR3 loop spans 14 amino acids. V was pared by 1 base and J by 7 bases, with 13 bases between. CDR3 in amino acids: CASSLGEGASGYTF. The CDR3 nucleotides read TGTGCCAGCAGCTTAGGGGAGGGTGCAAGTGGCTACACCTTC.